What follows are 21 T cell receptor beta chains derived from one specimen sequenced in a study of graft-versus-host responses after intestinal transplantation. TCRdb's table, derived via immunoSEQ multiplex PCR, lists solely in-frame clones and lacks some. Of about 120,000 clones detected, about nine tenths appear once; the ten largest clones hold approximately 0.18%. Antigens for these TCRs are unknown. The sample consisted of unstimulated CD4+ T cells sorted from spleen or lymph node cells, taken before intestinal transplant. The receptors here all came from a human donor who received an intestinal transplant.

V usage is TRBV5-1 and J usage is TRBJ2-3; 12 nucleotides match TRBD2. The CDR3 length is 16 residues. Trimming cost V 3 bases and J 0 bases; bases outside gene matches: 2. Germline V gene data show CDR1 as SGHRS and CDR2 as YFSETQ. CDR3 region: CASSWTSGTSTDTQYF. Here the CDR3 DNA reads TGCGCCAGCAGCTGGACTAGCGGGACCAGCACAGATACGCAGTATTTT.

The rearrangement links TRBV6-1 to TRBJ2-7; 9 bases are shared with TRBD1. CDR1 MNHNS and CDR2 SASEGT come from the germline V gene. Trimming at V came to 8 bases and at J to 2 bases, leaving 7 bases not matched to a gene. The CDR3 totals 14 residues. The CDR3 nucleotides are TGTGCCAGCGCTACCGGGACAGGGACCTACGAGCAGTACTTC. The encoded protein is CASATGTGTYEQYF.

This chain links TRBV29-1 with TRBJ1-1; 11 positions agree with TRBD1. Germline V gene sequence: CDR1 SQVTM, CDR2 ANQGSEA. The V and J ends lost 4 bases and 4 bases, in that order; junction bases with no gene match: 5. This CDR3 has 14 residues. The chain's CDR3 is CSVGTGGLITEAFF. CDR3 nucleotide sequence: TGCAGCGTTGGGACAGGGGGCTTGATCACTGAAGCTTTCTTT.

CDR3 sequence: CASSTSTGSGNQPQHF. The CDR3 DNA reads as TGTGCCAGCAGCACGTCGACAGGGTCGGGCAATCAGCCCCAGCATTTT. This chain connects TRBV7-2 to TRBJ1-5, with 7 bases fitting TRBD1. V was clipped by 5 bases and J by 2 bases; unmatched bases: 9. Germline lookup yields CDR1 SGHTA and CDR2 FQGNSA. The CDR3 is made up of 16 amino acids.

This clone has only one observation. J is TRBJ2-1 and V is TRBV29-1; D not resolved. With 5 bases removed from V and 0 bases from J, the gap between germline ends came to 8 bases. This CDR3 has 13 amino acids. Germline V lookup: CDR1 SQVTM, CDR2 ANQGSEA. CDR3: CSVPLDSYNEQFF. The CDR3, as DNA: TGCAGCGTTCCGCTAGACTCCTACAATGAGCAGTTCTTC.

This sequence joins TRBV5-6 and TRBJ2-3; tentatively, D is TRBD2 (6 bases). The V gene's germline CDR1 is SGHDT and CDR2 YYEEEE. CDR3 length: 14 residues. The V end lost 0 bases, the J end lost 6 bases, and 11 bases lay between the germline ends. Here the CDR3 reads CASSLGLALDTQYF. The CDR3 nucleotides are TGTGCCAGCAGCTTGGGTCTAGCGCTGGATACGCAGTATTTT.

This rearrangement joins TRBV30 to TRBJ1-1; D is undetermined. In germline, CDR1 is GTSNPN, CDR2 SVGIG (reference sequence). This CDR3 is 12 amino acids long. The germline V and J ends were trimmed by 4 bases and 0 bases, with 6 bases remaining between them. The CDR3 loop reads CAWTPVNTEAFF. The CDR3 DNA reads TGTGCCTGGACCCCGGTGAACACTGAAGCTTTCTTT.

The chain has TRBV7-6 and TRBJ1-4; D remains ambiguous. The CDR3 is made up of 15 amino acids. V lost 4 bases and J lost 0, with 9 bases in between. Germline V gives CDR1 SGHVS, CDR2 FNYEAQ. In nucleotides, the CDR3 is TGTGCCAGCAGCTCGTCCCCGTCAACTAATGAAAAACTGTTTTTT. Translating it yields CASSSSPSTNEKLFF. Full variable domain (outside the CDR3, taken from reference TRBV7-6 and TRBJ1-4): GAGVSQSPRYKVTKRGQDVALRCDPISGHVSLYWYRQALGQGPEFLTYFNYEAQQDKSGLPNDRFSAERPEGSISTLTIQRTEQRDSAMYRCASSSSPSTNEKLFFGSGTQLSVL.

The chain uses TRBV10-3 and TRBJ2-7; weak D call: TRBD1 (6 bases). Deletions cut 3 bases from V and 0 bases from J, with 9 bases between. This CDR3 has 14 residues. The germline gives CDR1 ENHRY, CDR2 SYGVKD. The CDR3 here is CAISDQDSSYEQYF. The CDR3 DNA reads TGTGCCATCAGTGACCAGGACAGCTCCTACGAGCAGTACTTC.

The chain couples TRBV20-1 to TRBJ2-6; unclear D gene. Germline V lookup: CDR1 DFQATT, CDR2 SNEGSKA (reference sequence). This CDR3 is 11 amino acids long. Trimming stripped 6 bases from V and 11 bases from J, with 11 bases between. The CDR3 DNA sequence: TGCAGTGCCCCGCGGCCAGACGTCCTGACTTTC. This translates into CSAPRPDVLTF.

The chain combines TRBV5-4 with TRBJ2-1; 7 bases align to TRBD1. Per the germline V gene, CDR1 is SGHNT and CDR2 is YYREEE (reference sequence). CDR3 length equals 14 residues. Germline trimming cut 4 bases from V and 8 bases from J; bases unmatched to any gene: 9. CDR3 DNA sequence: TGTGCCAGCAGCGTCAGGGGGAACCGGGATGAGCAGTTCTTC. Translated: CASSVRGNRDEQFF.

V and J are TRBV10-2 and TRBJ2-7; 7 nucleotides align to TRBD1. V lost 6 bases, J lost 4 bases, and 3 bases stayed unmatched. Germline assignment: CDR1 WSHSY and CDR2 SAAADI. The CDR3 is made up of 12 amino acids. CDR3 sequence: CASSPTGYEQYF. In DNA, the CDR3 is TGCGCCAGCAGCCCGACAGGGTACGAGCAGTACTTC.

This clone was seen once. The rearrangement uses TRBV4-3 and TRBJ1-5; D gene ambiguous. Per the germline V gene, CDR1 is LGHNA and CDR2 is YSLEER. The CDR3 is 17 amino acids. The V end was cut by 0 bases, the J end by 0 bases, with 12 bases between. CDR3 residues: CASSQDVQKYSNQPQHF. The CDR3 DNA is TGCGCCAGCAGCCAAGATGTGCAGAAATATAGCAATCAGCCCCAGCATTTT.

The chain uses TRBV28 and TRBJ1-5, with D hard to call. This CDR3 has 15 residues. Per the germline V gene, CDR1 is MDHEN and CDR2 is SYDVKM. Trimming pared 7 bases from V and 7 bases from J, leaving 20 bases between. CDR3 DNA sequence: TGTGCCAGCATAACTCGGAGGGCGCCGTACCAGCCCCAGCATTTT. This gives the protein CASITRRAPYQPQHF.

As DNA, the CDR3 is TGTGCCAGCAGCTCACTATCGGGGGGAGAATATTTT. Its protein product is CASSSLSGGEYF. The rearrangement uses TRBV12-1 and TRBJ1-5. TRBV12-1 is a documented pseudogene. The CDR3 extends over 12 amino acids.

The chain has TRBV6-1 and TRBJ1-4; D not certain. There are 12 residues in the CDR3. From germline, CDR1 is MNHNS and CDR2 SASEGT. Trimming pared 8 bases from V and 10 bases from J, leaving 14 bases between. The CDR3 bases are TGTGCCAGCTCAACGCGCACGAGAAAACTGTTTTTT. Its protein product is CASSTRTRKLFF.

CDR3 protein: CAWSVGGRISDTQYF. The CDR3 bases are TGTGCCTGGAGTGTCGGCGGGAGGATCTCAGATACGCAGTATTTT. The gene calls are TRBV30 and TRBJ2-3; 8 positions match TRBD2. The CDR3 covers 15 residues. CDR1 and CDR2 (germline): GTSNPN, SVGIG (reference sequence). V lost 0 bases, J lost 4 bases, and 6 bases stayed unmatched.

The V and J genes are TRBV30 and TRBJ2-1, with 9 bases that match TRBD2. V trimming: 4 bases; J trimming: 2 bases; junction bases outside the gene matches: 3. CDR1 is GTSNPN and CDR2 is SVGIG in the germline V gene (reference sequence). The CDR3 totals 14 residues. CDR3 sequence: CAWMGLAPYNEQFF. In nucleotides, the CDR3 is TGTGCCTGGATGGGACTAGCCCCCTACAATGAGCAGTTCTTC.

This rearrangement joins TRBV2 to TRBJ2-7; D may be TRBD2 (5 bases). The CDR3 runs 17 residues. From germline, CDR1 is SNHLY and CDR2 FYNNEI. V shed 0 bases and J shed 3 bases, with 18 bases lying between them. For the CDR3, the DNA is TGTGCCAGCAGTGAAGCGCCGACTAACGTAAGGCACTACGAGCAGTACTTC. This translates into CASSEAPTNVRHYEQYF.

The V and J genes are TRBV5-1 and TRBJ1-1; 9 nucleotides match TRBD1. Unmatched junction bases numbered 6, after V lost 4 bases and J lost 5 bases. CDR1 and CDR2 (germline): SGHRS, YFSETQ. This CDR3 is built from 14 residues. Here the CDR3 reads CASSIGQGRTEAFF. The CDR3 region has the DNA TGCGCCAGCAGCATTGGACAGGGGAGGACTGAAGCTTTCTTT.

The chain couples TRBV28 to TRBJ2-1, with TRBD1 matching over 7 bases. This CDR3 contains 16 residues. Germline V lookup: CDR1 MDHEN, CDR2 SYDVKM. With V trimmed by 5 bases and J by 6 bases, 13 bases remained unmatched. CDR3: CASSTHSGGLGNEQFF. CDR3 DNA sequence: TGTGCCAGCAGTACCCATTCAGGGGGTTTAGGCAATGAGCAGTTCTTC. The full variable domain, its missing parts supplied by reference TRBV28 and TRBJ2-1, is DVKVTQSSRYLVKRTGEKVFLECVQDMDHENMFWYRQDPGLGLRLIYFSYDVKMKEKGDIPEGYSVSREKKERFSLILESASTNQTSMYLCASSTHSGGLGNEQFFGPGTRLTVL.